This T cell receptor beta chain was profiled in a study of neoadjuvant anti-PD-1 for oral cavity cancer. Overall study context: Before surgery, most patients got three to four biweekly 3 mg/kg nivolumab doses.

Points from the study as a whole: Pretreatment Treg/Th17 ratio correlated inversely with post-treatment tumor clonality. Only three patients per response group were TCR-analyzed; validation needed.

Time point indicated: after neoadjuvant nivolumab, at surgical resection. No culture or expansion preceded analysis of these blood cells. V shed 3 bases and J 6 bases; nucleotides not matched to a gene: 12. CDR1 and CDR2 from the germline V gene are MNHEY and SMNVEV (reference sequence). The CDR3 totals 16 residues. As to this clone: Its antigen is unidentified.

Profiled with immunoSEQ multiplex PCR; TCRdb holds only in-frame clones, not every one. The sample records more than 13,000 clones, about 73% being singletons. The source was PBMCs, collected after nivolumab (anti-PD-1) treatment. The source is a person aged 40 to 85 with oral cavity squamous cell carcinoma. The chain carries TRBV27 and TRBJ2-7, with 9 bases matching TRBD1. This CDR3 reads CASSFTPGTGSGEQYF. The CDR3 DNA sequence: TGTGCCAGCAGTTTCACCCCCGGGACAGGGAGCGGCGAGCAGTACTTC.